This TCR beta chain was found in a study of T cells in Graves' hyperthyroidism and ophthalmopathy. Trimming shortened V by 4 bases and J by 6 bases, and 13 bases separated the two germline ends. CDR1 is SGDLS and CDR2 is YYNGEE in the germline V gene. The CDR3 covers 14 residues. What was amplified from RNA transcripts were TCR beta CDR3 regions. The HTBI primer set served for first-round RT-PCR of the TCR CDR3. In TCRdb, the multiplex PCR reads were re-called with MiXCR into one record per CDR3 protein. The table lists around 690,000 distinct CDR3 sequences, 20% to 25% of them singletons. The sample comprised blood. The chain is built from TRBV9 and TRBJ2-2; D uncertain. This TCR was sampled from a young man with Graves' ophthalmopathy. The CDR3 loop reads CASSPPISSGELFF. The DNA of the CDR3 is TGTGCCAGCAGCCCACCAATATCGTCCGGGGAGCTGTTTTTT.